This T cell receptor (beta chain) appears in the sequencing data of a study of shared clonotypes between healthy human individuals (dated by TCRdb to between 2020 and 2021). Broadly, across the study: The cohort comprised a couple of women and a few men aged 18 to 49 years. To estimate repertoire size and how much clonotypes are shared between individuals, the study performed deep sequencing of blood TCR repertoires from about five healthy adults. To increase sequencing depth and limit assay-specific biases, different laboratories used diverse techniques to prepare libraries and sequence TCR repertoires. Leukapheresis yielded between about 0.94 and 10 billion PBMCs per donor.

V loses 3 bases, J loses 2 bases, and the germline ends lie 11 bases apart. The CDR3 contains 15 residues, cysteine and phenylalanine counted. Solely the CDR3 DNA is kept, with 45 bases framed from the first base. CDR1 SGHRS and CDR2 YFSETQ are derived from the germline V gene. The donors were healthy, HIV-negative adults who had no recently reported acute infections or vaccinations. Every donor was a Caucasian adult residing in Nashville, Tennessee, USA. In the unsorted samples, 85 million to 100 million PBMCs were counted, and genomic DNA was extracted using the QIAamp DNA Blood Mini kit. After blood collection by leukapheresis, PBMCs were isolated using Ficoll-Histopaque density gradient centrifugation and then cryopreserved in the vapor phase of liquid nitrogen. Using the deep immunoSEQ assay, TCR CDR3 regions were amplified from genomic DNA by multiplex PCR. Extracted genomic DNA from each cell subset was distributed evenly across all wells of several immunoSEQ 96-well plates, and each plate was treated as a replicate. For unsorted PBMC, each replicate PCR was loaded with around 300 ng genomic DNA, equivalent to about 30,000 T cell genomes. Unsorted PBMC genomic DNA was sequenced across ten immunoSEQ deep assay plates. Purified libraries were quantified with a Qubit 3.0 fluorometer, sized on a Bioanalyzer 2100, and re-quantified with the KAPA Library Quantification kit. A separate single-read 150-cycle Illumina NextSeq 550 flow cell was used to sequence each immunoSEQ 96-well plate. The authors' analysis ran thus. The immunoSEQ output contained only junctional sequences without quality scores, so filtering could not match that applied to full-length reads. To assign V/J genes and CDR3, sequences were annotated using PyIR, a Python wrapper for IgBLAST v1.9, with IMGT germline references. Any read was removed if the V/J assignment was weak (E-value above 1e-6), the CDR3 was missing, or the read contained stop codons, out-of-frame junctions, or ambiguous translated residues. A V3J clonotype was defined by an identical inferred V gene, J gene, and CDR3 amino acid sequence. To compute the percentage overlap between repertoires, the number of shared unique clonotypes was divided by the size of the smaller repertoire. Repertoire richness was assessed with RTK rarefaction, the Chao1 estimator, and Recon v2.1 estimates of unobserved clonotypes. Drawn from immuneACCESS, this table holds only the in-frame rearrangements with V and J called that TCRdb kept. Clones are partly lost; checked studies trace under half to an unresolved V gene and leave the rest unexplained. Clone size and the V and J calls come from that table; the DNA yielded D and trimming. In all, the sample holds 450,000 to 650,000 clones, and roughly 79% of those were seen once. The biggest ten clones account for 12% of the sample.

Study-level results and caveats: Because the study included only a small number of donors, the genetic and exposure-history diversity represented was limited. Pairwise subsampling led to the expectation that sequencing depth would affect the degree of clonotype sharing among donors. Sampling was limited to blood, and TCR repertoires in tissue likely differ from TCR repertoires in blood.

Details on this clone: The target of this receptor is not known. This could be a read error, since a much larger clone is one nucleotide away. Additional DNA sequences in this sample encode the identical CDR3.

The material sequenced was PBMCs. This receptor was obtained from a woman between 35 and 50 years old in good health. Some clones in this sample may be carry-over from other donors' samples. The receptor chain draws on TRBV5-1 and TRBJ2-2; TRBD1 could be the D gene, as 5 bases match. The nucleotides are TGCGCCAGCAGCTGGGATAGGGGAAACACCGGGGAGCTGTTTTTT. Its translation reads: CASSWDRGNTGELFF. The CDR3, completed at both ends by the reference TRBV5-1 and TRBJ2-2 genes, gives the full variable domain KAGVTQTPRYLIKTRGQQVTLSCSPISGHRSVSWYQQTPGQGLQFLFEYFSETQRNKGNFPGRFSGRQFSNSRSEMNVSTLELGDSALYLCASSWDRGNTGELFFGEGSRLTVL.